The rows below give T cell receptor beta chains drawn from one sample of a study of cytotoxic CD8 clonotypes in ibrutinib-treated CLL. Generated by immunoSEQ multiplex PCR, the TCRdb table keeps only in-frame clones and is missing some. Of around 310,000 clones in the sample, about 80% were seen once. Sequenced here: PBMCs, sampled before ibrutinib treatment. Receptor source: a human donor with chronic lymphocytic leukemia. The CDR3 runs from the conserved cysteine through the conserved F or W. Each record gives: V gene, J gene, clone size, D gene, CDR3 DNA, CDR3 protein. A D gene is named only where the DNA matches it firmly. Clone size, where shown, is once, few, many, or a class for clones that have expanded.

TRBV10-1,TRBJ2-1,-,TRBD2,TGCGCCAGCAGTGATTCCGGGACTAGCGGCTACAATGAGCAGTTCTTC,CASSDSGTSGYNEQFF
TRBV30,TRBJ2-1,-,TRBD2,TGTGCCTGGAGTCGCCTAGCGGGAGGTCCCCCCTACAATGAGCAGTTCTTC,CAWSRLAGGPPYNEQFF
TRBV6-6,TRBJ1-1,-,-,TGTGCCAGCAGTTACGGAGCGGGCAACACTGAAGCTTTCTTT,CASSYGAGNTEAFF
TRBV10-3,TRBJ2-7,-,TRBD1,TGTGCCATCACAGGACAGGCCCCCTACGAGCAGTACTTC,CAITGQAPYEQYF
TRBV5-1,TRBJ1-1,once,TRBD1,TGCGCCAGCAGCCTGACAGGGATCAACACTGAAGCTTTCTTT,CASSLTGINTEAFF
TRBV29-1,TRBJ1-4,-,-,TGCAGCGTTGAATCCCGGGGCGCGAATGAAAAACTGTTTTTT,CSVESRGANEKLFF
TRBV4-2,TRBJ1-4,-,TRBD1,TGTGCCAGCAGCCGCCGGGACAGGGATGAAAAACTGTTTTTT,CASSRRDRDEKLFF
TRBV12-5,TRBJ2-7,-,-,TGTGCTAGTGGTTTGGGCCAGGGGCGCGGTGACTACGAGCAGTACTTC,CASGLGQGRGDYEQYF
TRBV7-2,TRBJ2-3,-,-,TGTGCCAGCAGCTATTTCACAGATACGCAGTATTTT,CASSYFTDTQYF
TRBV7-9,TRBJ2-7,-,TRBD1,TGTGCCAGCAGCCCTCCACCGGGACAGGGTTTCCCCTACGAGCAGTACTTC,CASSPPPGQGFPYEQYF
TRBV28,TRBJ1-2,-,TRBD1,TGTGCCAGTAATCCGGGACAGGGGGCTGGCTACACCTTC,CASNPGQGAGYTF
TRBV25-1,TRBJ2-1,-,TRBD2,TGTGCCAGCAGTATAGACATTAGCGGGAGCACCAATGAGCAGTTCTTC,CASSIDISGSTNEQFF
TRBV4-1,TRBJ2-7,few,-,TGCGCCAGCAGCCAAGACCATTCGGGAGTGTACGAGCAGTACTTC,CASSQDHSGVYEQYF
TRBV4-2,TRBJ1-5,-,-,TGTGCCAGCAGCCTCGACAGCAATAGCAATCAGCCCCAGCATTTT,CASSLDSNSNQPQHF
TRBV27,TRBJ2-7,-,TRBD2,TGTGCCAGCAGCCGGGATTCTAGCGGGAATACCTACGAGCAGTACTTC,CASSRDSSGNTYEQYF
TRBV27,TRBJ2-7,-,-,TGTGCCAGCAGTTTATACCGCGGCTACGAGCAGTACTTC,CASSLYRGYEQYF
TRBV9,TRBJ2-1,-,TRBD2,TGTGCCAGCAGCGTGATAGCGGGAATCTCATTCAATGAGCAGTTCTTC,CASSVIAGISFNEQFF
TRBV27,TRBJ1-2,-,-,TGTGCCAGCAGTTTGAAGGGCGGCTATGGCTACACCTTC,CASSLKGGYGYTF
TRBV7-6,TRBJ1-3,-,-,TGTGCCAGCAGCACCCACCTTCCTGGGCCCTCTGGAAACACCATATATTTT,CASSTHLPGPSGNTIYF
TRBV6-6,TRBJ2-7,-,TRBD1,TGTGCCAGCAGTGGGGACAGCTACGAGCAGTACTTC,CASSGDSYEQYF
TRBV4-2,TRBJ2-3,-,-,TGTGCCAGCAGCCAAGATAGAGGCCGGGATACGCAGTATTTT,CASSQDRGRDTQYF
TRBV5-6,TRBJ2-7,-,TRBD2,TGTGCCAGCAGCTTCCCTAGCGGACACGAGCAGTACTTC,CASSFPSGHEQYF
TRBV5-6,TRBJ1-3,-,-,TGTGCCAGCAGCTATGGAAACACCATATATTTT,CASSYGNTIYF
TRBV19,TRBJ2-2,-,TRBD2,TGTGCCAGTAGTATAACGAGGGGACTAGCGGGAGAAAACACCGGGGAGCTGTTTTTT,CASSITRGLAGENTGELFF
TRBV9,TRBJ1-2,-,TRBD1,TGTGCCAGCAGCGTTACCGGGACAGGGGATCATGGCTACACCTTC,CASSVTGTGDHGYTF
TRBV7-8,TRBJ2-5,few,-,TGTGCCAGCAGCCCCACCGCGCCCCCGTACCAAGAGACCCAGTACTTC,CASSPTAPPYQETQYF
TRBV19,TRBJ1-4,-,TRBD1,TGTGCCAGTAGTATGGGACAGGCCAATAATGAAAAACTGTTTTTT,CASSMGQANNEKLFF
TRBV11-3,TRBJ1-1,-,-,TGTGCCAGCAGCTTAGCCCCGGGCACTGAAGCTTTCTTT,CASSLAPGTEAFF
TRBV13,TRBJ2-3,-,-,TGTGCCAGCAGCTTCGGGATCGCAGATACGCAGTATTTT,CASSFGIADTQYF
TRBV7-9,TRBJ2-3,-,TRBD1,TGTGCCAGCAGTTCCGACAGGGCGGCAGATACGCAGTATTTT,CASSSDRAADTQYF
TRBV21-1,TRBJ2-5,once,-,TGTGCCAGCAGCAAAGGGGTGGTCAGACAAGAGACCCAGTACTTC,CASSKGVVRQETQYF
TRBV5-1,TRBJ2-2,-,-,TGCGCCAGCAGCACCCAGGGAGCCGGGGAGCTGTTTTTT,CASSTQGAGELFF
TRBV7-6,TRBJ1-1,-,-,TGTGCCAGCAGCTTACAGCATTCTTATGAAGCTTTCTTT,CASSLQHSYEAFF
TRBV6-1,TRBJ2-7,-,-,TGTGCCAGCCGAGGTGATTCTTACGAGCAGTACTTC,CASRGDSYEQYF
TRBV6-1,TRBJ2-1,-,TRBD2,TGTGCCAGCAGTGGACTAGCGGGAGGATACAATGAGCAGTTCTTC,CASSGLAGGYNEQFF
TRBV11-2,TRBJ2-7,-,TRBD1,TGTGCCAGCAGTCGGGACAGGGTGACCTACGAGCAGTACTTC,CASSRDRVTYEQYF
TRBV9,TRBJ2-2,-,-,TGTGCCAGTCGGACGGATAACACCGGGGAGCTGTTTTTT,CASRTDNTGELFF
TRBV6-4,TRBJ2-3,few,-,TGTGCCAGCAGCCGGGAGAGCACAGATACGCAGTATTTT,CASSRESTDTQYF
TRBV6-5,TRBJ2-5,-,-,TGTGCCAGCAGTTACTACAGCGGAGGCCAAGAGACCCAGTACTTC,CASSYYSGGQETQYF
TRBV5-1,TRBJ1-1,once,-,TGCGCCAGCAGCTTGGACCCCGGGGGCAACACTGAAGCTTTCTTT,CASSLDPGGNTEAFF
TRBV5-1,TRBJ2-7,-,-,TGCGCCAGCAGCTTGGAGCTAGGGGACGAGCAGTACTTC,CASSLELGDEQYF